The 26 T cell receptor beta chains reported below all come from one sample, sequenced in a study of cytomegalovirus exposure and HLA in healthy donors. The PCR made use of 60 Vbeta and 13 Jbeta primers. Repertoires were generated with immunoSEQ multiplex PCR, while TCRdb's copy carries only in-frame clones and drops some. This table holds 90,000 to 100,000 clones, around 76% found once. The source material was PBMCs. The receptors were gathered from a woman aged 60-70 years in good health and CMV-seropositive.

The chain combines TRBV18 with TRBJ1-5; 8 nucleotides line up with TRBD1. Germline V CDR1 and CDR2: KGHSH, LQKENI. The CDR3 consists of 14 residues. With 4 bases clipped from V and 7 bases from J, the junction kept 6 bases outside the gene matches. In nucleotides, the CDR3 is TGTGCCAGCTCACAAGCAGGGGGCGGGCAGCCCCAGCATTTT. The encoded protein is CASSQAGGGQPQHF.

The count of this clone is one. This sequence joins TRBV27 and TRBJ2-3, with D unclear. Trimming removed 10 bases at V and 2 bases at J, with 19 bases between. CDR1 and CDR2 (germline): MNHEY, SMNVEV (reference sequence). The CDR3 has 15 residues. CDR3 loop: CATRFGGLHTDTQYF. The CDR3, as DNA: TGTGCCACCAGGTTCGGCGGATTACACACAGATACGCAGTATTTT.

The table lists this clone with a few counts. The CDR3 bases are TGTGCCAGCAGTGAATTATACAGGGACGGGATAGAGACCCAGTACTTC. This translates into CASSELYRDGIETQYF. The chain joins TRBV6-1 to TRBJ2-5; tentatively, D is TRBD1 (6 bases). The germline CDR1 and CDR2 sequences are MNHNS and SASEGT. Trimming shortened V by 2 bases and J by 4 bases, and 17 bases separated the two germline ends. This CDR3 is 16 amino acids long.

Points on this clone: Because it lacks the conserved phenylalanine or tryptophan at the end, this CDR3 is likely a read error. This chain links TRBV5-8 with TRBJ1-2; 7 positions match TRBD1. V dropped 4 bases and J dropped 2; count of bases not matched to a gene: 2. From germline, CDR1 is SGHTS and CDR2 YDEGEE. The CDR3 runs 13 residues. The CDR3 protein is CASSGDRNYGYTL. CDR3 DNA sequence: TGTGCCAGCAGCGGGGACAGAAACTATGGCTACACCCTC.

This clone was seen a handful of times. The chain joins TRBV19 to TRBJ1-2; perhaps TRBD1 as D (5 bases). Trimming removed 6 bases from V and 7 bases from J, with 15 bases in between. Germline V gene data show CDR1 as LNHDA and CDR2 as SQIVND (reference sequence). This CDR3 comprises 13 residues. Here the CDR3 DNA reads TGTGCCAGTAGAATTCAGGGTAATGTTGGCTACACCTTC. The encoded protein is CASRIQGNVGYTF.

This clone was seen more than once but under ten times. V usage is TRBV11-3 and J usage is TRBJ2-3; possible D gene TRBD2, 5 bases. This CDR3 comprises 12 residues. Germline values: CDR1 SGHNT, CDR2 YENEEA. The V gene lost 5 bases and the J gene lost 6 bases, with 9 bases spanning the gap. The CDR3 reads CASSQRADTQYF. CDR3 coding DNA: TGTGCCAGCAGCCAGAGGGCGGATACGCAGTATTTT.

The chain uses TRBV19 and TRBJ2-5; 7 bases align to TRBD1. The V gene's germline CDR1 is LNHDA and CDR2 SQIVND (reference sequence). This CDR3 contains 14 residues. Germline trimming cut 5 bases from V and 7 bases from J; bases unmatched to any gene: 10. The CDR3 here is CASSSGQSVWTQYF. DNA of the CDR3: TGTGCCAGTAGTTCGGGACAGAGCGTTTGGACCCAGTACTTC. Based on the CDR3 plus reference TRBV19 and TRBJ2-5, the full variable domain is DGGITQSPKYLFRKEGQNVTLSCEQNLNHDAMYWYRQDPGQGLRLIYYSQIVNDFQKGDIAEGYSVSREKKESFPLTVTSAQKNPTAFYLCASSSGQSVWTQYFGPGTRLLVL.

The gene calls are TRBV30 and TRBJ1-3; the D gene is possibly TRBD1 (5 bases). This CDR3 has 14 amino acids. The germline V gene has CDR1 GTSNPN and CDR2 SVGIG (reference sequence). V was pared by 5 bases and J by 2 bases, with 13 bases between. CDR3 in amino acids: CAWLGHLPGNTIYF. CDR3 nucleotide sequence: TGTGCCTGGCTGGGGCATCTTCCTGGAAACACCATATATTTT.

The rearrangement links TRBV6-5 to TRBJ1-5, with a possible D match to TRBD1 (5 bases). Germline assignment: CDR1 MNHEY and CDR2 SVGAGI. The CDR3 sequence is 14 residues long. The V gene lost 4 bases and the J gene lost 6 bases, with 13 bases spanning the gap. In DNA, the CDR3 is TGTGCCAGCAGTTTTGGGGGGTCAGGTCAGCCCCAGCATTTT. It translates to CASSFGGSGQPQHF.

The genes are TRBV6-5 and TRBJ2-1, with 8 bases identical to TRBD2. Germline lookup yields CDR1 MNHEY and CDR2 SVGAGI. The CDR3 extends over 15 amino acids. Trimming cost V 5 bases and J 3 bases; bases outside gene matches: 6. CDR3 region: CASSLTSGHYNEQFF. In nucleotides, the CDR3 is TGTGCCAGCAGTCTTACTAGCGGACACTACAATGAGCAGTTCTTC.

The chain employs TRBV9 and TRBJ2-5; 8 bases align to TRBD2. Germline CDR1 SGDLS, CDR2 YYNGEE. V lost 0 bases, J lost 7 bases, and 8 bases stayed unmatched. The CDR3 is made up of 15 amino acids. CDR3 DNA: TGTGCCAGCAGCGTAGAGGCGGGAGGTTCGGGGACCCAGTACTTC. Translating gives CASSVEAGGSGTQYF.

The rearrangement links TRBV28 to TRBJ1-1; no firm D call. The CDR3 consists of 11 residues. Trimming left V 7 bases short and J 4 bases short, with 7 bases between. CDR1 is MDHEN, CDR2 SYDVKM, per germline. The CDR3 spells CASTAGTEAFF. In DNA, the CDR3 is TGTGCCAGCACTGCGGGCACTGAAGCTTTCTTT.

The chain couples TRBV10-3 to TRBJ2-7; 9 bases align to TRBD1. Germline-derived CDR1 and CDR2 are ENHRY and SYGVKD. CDR3 size: 15 residues. J gave up 3 bases and V 1 base, and 4 bases lay outside the gene matches. The CDR3, as DNA: TGTGCCATCAGTGAGTTGGGACAGGGAAACTACGAGCAGTACTTC. Protein: CAISELGQGNYEQYF.

The J gene is TRBJ2-3, the V gene TRBV6-1; TRBD1 might be the D (5 bases). This CDR3 has 13 residues. V was pared by 4 bases and J by 5 bases, with 10 bases between. CDR1 MNHNS and CDR2 SASEGT come from the germline V gene. Here the CDR3 DNA reads TGTGCCAGCAGTGGTAGGGGCTTAGATACGCAGTATTTT. Its protein is CASSGRGLDTQYF.

For the CDR3, the DNA is TGTGCCTACAGACATAATGGAAACACCATATATTTT. Translating gives CAYRHNGNTIYF. V usage is TRBV30 and J usage is TRBJ1-3; D is unclear. The CDR3 runs 12 residues. CDR1 is GTSNPN, CDR2 SVGIG, per germline (reference sequence). Deletions cut 7 bases from V and 3 bases from J, with 10 bases between.

A single count supports this clone. The rearrangement joins TRBV11-2 to TRBJ1-1, with D perhaps matching TRBD1 (5 bases). Per the germline V gene, CDR1 is SGHAT and CDR2 is FQNNGV. Trimming left V 4 bases short and J 1 base short, with 7 bases between. The CDR3 loop spans 13 amino acids. The CDR3 nucleotides read TGTGCCAGCAGCTCAACAGGGAACACTGAAGCTTTCTTT. Protein: CASSSTGNTEAFF.

The chain combines TRBV18 with TRBJ1-2; possibly TRBD1 for D (5 bases). This CDR3 is 12 amino acids long. CDR1 and CDR2 from the germline V gene are KGHSH and LQKENI. V was trimmed by 0 bases and J by 8 bases, leaving 7 bases between them. CDR3 in amino acids: CASSPPGEGYTF. The CDR3 DNA reads TGTGCCAGCTCACCACCAGGGGAAGGCTACACCTTC.

The sample holds a few counts of this clone. The gene calls are TRBV15 and TRBJ2-5; 9 bases match TRBD2. The J call may be incorrect, as the DNA end agrees better with TRBJ2-7. The CDR3 loop spans 14 amino acids. Germline V gene data show CDR1 as LNHNV and CDR2 as YYDKDF (reference sequence). CDR3 bases: TGTGCCACCAGCAGCCTAGCGGGGTCCTACGAGCAGTACTTC. It encodes CATSSLAGSYEQYF.

A single count supports this clone. This chain's CDR3 is CATSTASSYEQYF. The DNA for the CDR3 is TGTGCCACCTCGACAGCGAGCTCCTACGAGCAGTACTTC. The chain joins TRBV6-1 to TRBJ2-7; weak D call: TRBD1 (5 bases). In germline, CDR1 is MNHNS, CDR2 SASEGT. V lost 10 bases and J 0 bases, leaving 13 bases between the germline ends. CDR3 length equals 13 residues.

The gene calls are TRBV30 and TRBJ1-2, with D possibly matching TRBD1 (5 bases). This CDR3 region has 15 residues. Germline loops: CDR1 GTSNPN, CDR2 SVGIG (reference sequence). V shed 4 bases and J shed 7 bases, with 22 bases lying between them. The CDR3 DNA reads TGTGCCTGGATCCCGGACACAAGACCTTGGGCTGGCTACACCTTC. Translating it yields CAWIPDTRPWAGYTF. Full variable domain (outside the CDR3, taken from reference TRBV30 and TRBJ1-2): SQTIHQWPATLVQPVGSPLSLECTVEGTSNPNLYWYRQAAGRGLQLLFYSVGIGQISSEVPQNLSASRPQDRQFILSSKKLLLSDSGFYLCAWIPDTRPWAGYTFGSGTRLTVV.

Here the CDR3 reads CASSLRAGSVNEQFF. In DNA form, the CDR3 reads TGTGCCAGCAGCTTAAGGGCAGGTTCCGTGAATGAGCAGTTCTTC. The J gene is TRBJ2-1, the V gene TRBV7-3; no reliable D call. CDR1 and CDR2 (germline): SGHTA, FQGTGA. Trimming shortened V by 1 base and J by 7 bases, and 14 bases separated the two germline ends. The CDR3 runs to 15 residues. Full variable domain (remainder filled in from reference TRBV7-3 and TRBJ2-1): GAGVSQTPSNKVTEKGKYVELRCDPISGHTALYWYRQSLGQGPEFLIYFQGTGAADDSGLPNDRFFAVRPEGSVSTLKIQRTERGDSAVYLCASSLRAGSVNEQFFGPGTRLTVL.

The V gene is TRBV5-6, the J gene TRBJ1-2; 12 positions agree with TRBD1. The V gene's germline CDR1 is SGHDT and CDR2 YYEEEE. The length of the CDR3 is 15 residues. V dropped 4 bases and J dropped 4; count of bases not matched to a gene: 5. CDR3 DNA sequence: TGTGCCAGCAGCCCCGGGACAGGGGGCCTCTATGGCTACACCTTC. Protein: CASSPGTGGLYGYTF. Full variable domain (missing parts from reference TRBV5-6 and TRBJ1-2): DAGVTQSPTHLIKTRGQQVTLRCSPKSGHDTVSWYQQALGQGPQFIFQYYEEEERQRGNFPDRFSGHQFPNYSSELNVNALLLGDSALYLCASSPGTGGLYGYTFGSGTRLTVV.

The gene calls are TRBV6-1 and TRBJ2-2; no reliable D call. Germline CDR1 and CDR2: MNHNS and SASEGT. There are 13 residues in the CDR3. Trimming pared 5 bases from V and 6 bases from J, leaving 10 bases between. The CDR3 loop is CASSFSIPGELFF. For the CDR3, the DNA is TGTGCCAGCAGTTTTAGTATCCCCGGGGAGCTGTTTTTT.

This chain connects TRBV7-6 to TRBJ1-3; 9 bases are shared with TRBD1. This CDR3 comprises 15 residues. V was clipped by 4 bases and J by 4 bases; unmatched bases: 5. Germline V gene lookup returns CDR1 SGHVS and CDR2 FNYEAQ. The CDR3, as DNA: TGTGCCAGCAGCTCCGGACAGGGGATGGGAAACACCATATATTTT. Protein: CASSSGQGMGNTIYF.

V usage is TRBV5-1 and J usage is TRBJ2-1; 13 bases fit TRBD2. The germline gives CDR1 SGHRS, CDR2 YFSETQ. V lost 4 bases and J lost 6; bases outside the gene matches: 13. The CDR3 runs to 18 residues. The CDR3 loop is CASSVVPLAGGATNEQFF. The CDR3 DNA reads as TGCGCCAGCAGCGTGGTCCCACTAGCGGGAGGGGCCACCAATGAGCAGTTCTTC.

Worth noting for this clone: Different DNA sequences within this sample yield the same CDR3. The rearrangement uses TRBV27 and TRBJ2-7, with 10 bases matching TRBD2. CDR1 MNHEY and CDR2 SMNVEV come from the germline V gene (reference sequence). The CDR3 is made up of 16 amino acids. Trimming took 9 bases from V and 4 from J; bases not matched to a gene: 15. CDR3 nucleotides: TGTGCCAGTAGTGGACATCTAGCGGGAGTTGGGTACGAGCAGTACTTC. Translation: CASSGHLAGVGYEQYF.